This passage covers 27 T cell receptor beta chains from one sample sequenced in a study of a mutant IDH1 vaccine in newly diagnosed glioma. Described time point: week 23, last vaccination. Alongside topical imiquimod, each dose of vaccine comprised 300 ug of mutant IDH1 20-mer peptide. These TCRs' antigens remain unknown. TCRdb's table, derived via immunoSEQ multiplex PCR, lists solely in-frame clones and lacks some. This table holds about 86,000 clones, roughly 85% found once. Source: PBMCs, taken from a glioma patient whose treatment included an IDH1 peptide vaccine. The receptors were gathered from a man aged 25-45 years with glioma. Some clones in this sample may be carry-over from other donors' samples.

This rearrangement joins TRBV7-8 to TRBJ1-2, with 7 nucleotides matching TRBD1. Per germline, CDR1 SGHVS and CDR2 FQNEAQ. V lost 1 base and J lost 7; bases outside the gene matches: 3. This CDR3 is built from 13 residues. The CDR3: CASSLGDRVGYTF. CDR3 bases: TGTGCCAGCAGCTTAGGTGACAGGGTTGGCTACACCTTC.

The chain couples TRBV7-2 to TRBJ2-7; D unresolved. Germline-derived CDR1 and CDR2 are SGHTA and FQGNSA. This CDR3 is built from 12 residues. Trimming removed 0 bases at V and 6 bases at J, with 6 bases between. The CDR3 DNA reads TGTGCCAGCAGCTTAGCTGTCGGCGAGCAGTACTTC. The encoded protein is CASSLAVGEQYF.

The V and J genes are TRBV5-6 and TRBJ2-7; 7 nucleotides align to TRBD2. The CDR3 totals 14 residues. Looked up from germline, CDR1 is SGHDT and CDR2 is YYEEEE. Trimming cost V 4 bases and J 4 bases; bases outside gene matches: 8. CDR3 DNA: TGTGCCAGCAGCCCTCCGGGGGGAGGGTACGAGCAGTACTTC. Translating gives CASSPPGGGYEQYF.

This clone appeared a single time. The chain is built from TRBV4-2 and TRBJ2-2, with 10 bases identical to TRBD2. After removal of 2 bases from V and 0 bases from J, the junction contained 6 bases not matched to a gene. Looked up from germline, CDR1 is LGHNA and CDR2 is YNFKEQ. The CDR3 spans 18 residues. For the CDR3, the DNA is TGTGCCAGCAGCCAAAAGGTAGCGGGAGGCTCGAACACCGGGGAGCTGTTTTTT. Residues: CASSQKVAGGSNTGELFF.

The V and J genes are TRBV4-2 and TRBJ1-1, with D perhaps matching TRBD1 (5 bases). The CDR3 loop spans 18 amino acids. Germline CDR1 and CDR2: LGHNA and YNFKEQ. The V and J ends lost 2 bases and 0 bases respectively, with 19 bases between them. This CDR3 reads CASSQITGPNFLNTEAFF. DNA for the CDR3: TGTGCCAGCAGCCAAATAACAGGACCGAACTTCTTGAACACTGAAGCTTTCTTT.

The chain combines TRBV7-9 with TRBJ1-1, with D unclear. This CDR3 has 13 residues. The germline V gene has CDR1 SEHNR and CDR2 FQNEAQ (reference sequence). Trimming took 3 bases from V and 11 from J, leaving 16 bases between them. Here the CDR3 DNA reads TGTGCCAGCAGCTTGATTCCCCATCCTAGGGCTTTCTTT. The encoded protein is CASSLIPHPRAFF.

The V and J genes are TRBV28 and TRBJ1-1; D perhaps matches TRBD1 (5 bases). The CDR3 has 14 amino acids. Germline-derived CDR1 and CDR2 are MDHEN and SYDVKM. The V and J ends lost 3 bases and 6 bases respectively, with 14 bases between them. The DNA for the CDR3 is TGTGCCAGCAGTTTCAGAAGGGGAAGCGCTGAAGCTTTCTTT. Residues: CASSFRRGSAEAFF. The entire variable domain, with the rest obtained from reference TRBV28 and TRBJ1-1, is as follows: DVKVTQSSRYLVKRTGEKVFLECVQDMDHENMFWYRQDPGLGLRLIYFSYDVKMKEKGDIPEGYSVSREKKERFSLILESASTNQTSMYLCASSFRRGSAEAFFGQGTRLTVV.

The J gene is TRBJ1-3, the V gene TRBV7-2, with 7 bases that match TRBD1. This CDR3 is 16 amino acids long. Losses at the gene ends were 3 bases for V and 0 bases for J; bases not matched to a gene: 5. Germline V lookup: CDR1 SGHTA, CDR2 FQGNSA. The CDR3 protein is CASSFRQGSSGNTIYF. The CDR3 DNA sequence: TGTGCCAGCAGCTTTAGACAGGGAAGCTCTGGAAACACCATATATTTT.

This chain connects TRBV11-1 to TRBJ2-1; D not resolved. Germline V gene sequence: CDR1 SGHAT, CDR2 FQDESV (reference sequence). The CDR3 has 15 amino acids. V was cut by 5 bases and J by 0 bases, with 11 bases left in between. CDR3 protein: CASSPTSSSYNEQFF. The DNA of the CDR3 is TGTGCCAGCAGCCCTACATCAAGCTCCTACAATGAGCAGTTCTTC.

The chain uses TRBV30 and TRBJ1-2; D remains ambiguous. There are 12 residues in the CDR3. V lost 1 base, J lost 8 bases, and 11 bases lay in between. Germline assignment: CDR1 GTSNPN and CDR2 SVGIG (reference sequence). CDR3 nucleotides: TGTGCCTGGAGTGAGACCTTCCGGGGCTACACCTTC. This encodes CAWSETFRGYTF. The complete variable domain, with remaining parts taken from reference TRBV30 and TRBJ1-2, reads SQTIHQWPATLVQPVGSPLSLECTVEGTSNPNLYWYRQAAGRGLQLLFYSVGIGQISSEVPQNLSASRPQDRQFILSSKKLLLSDSGFYLCAWSETFRGYTFGSGTRLTVV.

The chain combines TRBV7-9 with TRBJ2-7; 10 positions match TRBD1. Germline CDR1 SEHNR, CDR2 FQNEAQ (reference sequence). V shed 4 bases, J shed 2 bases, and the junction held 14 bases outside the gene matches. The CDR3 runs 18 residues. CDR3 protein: CASSSPTGTGAQAYEQYF. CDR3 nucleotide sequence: TGTGCCAGCAGCTCCCCCACCGGGACAGGGGCGCAGGCCTACGAGCAGTACTTC.

CDR3 coding DNA: TGTGCCAGCAGTTGGGCAGGGGGCAATCAGCCCCAGCATTTT. This translates into CASSWAGGNQPQHF. The chain links TRBV6-5 to TRBJ1-5, with D perhaps TRBD1 (6 bases). Germline CDR1 is MNHEY and CDR2 is SVGAGI. V was cut by 4 bases and J by 2 bases, with 9 bases left in between. This CDR3 comprises 14 residues.

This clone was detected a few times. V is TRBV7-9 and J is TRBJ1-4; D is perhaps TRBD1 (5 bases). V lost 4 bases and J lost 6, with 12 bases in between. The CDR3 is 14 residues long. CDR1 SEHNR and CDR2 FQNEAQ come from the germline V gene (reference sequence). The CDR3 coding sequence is TGTGCCAGCAGCTCCATATCGGGGGATGAAAAACTGTTTTTT. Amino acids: CASSSISGDEKLFF. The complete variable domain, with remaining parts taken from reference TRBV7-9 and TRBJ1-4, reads DTGVSQNPRHKITKRGQNVTFRCDPISEHNRLYWYRQTLGQGPEFLTYFQNEAQLEKSRLLSDRFSAERPKGSFSTLEIQRTEQGDSAMYLCASSSISGDEKLFFGSGTQLSVL.

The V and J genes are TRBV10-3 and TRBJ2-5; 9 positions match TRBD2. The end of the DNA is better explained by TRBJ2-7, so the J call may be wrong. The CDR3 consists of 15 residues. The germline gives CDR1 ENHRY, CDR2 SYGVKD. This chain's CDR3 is CAISEASGGTYEQYF. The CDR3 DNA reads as TGTGCCATCAGTGAAGCGAGCGGGGGGACTTACGAGCAGTACTTC.

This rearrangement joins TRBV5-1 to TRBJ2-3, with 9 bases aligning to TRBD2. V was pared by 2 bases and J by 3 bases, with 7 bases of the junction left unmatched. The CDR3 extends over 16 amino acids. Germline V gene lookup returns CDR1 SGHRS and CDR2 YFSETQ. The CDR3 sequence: CASSFRAGGGTDTQYF. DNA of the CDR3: TGCGCCAGCAGCTTCAGAGCGGGAGGCGGGACAGATACGCAGTATTTT. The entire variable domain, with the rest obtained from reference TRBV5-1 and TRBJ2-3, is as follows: KAGVTQTPRYLIKTRGQQVTLSCSPISGHRSVSWYQQTPGQGLQFLFEYFSETQRNKGNFPGRFSGRQFSNSRSEMNVSTLELGDSALYLCASSFRAGGGTDTQYFGPGTRLTVL.

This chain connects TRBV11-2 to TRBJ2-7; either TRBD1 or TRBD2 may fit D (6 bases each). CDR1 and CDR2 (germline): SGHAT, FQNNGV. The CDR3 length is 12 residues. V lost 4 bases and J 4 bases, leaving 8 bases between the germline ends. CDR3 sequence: CASSWGAYEQYF. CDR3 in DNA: TGTGCCAGCAGCTGGGGGGCTTACGAGCAGTACTTC.

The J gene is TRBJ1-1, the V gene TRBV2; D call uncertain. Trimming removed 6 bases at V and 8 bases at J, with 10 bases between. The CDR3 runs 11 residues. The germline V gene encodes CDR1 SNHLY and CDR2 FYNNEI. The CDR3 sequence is CASSPRLEAFF. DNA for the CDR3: TGTGCCAGCAGCCCGCGTTTGGAAGCTTTCTTT. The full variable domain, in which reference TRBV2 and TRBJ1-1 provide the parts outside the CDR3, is EPEVTQTPSHQVTQMGQEVILRCVPISNHLYFYWYRQILGQKVEFLVSFYNNEISEKSEIFDDQFSVERPDGSNFTLKIRSTKLEDSAMYFCASSPRLEAFFGQGTRLTVV.

This chain's CDR3 is CASGARNQPQHF. CDR3 in DNA: TGTGCCAGCGGTGCAAGGAATCAGCCCCAGCATTTT. The rearrangement links TRBV6-5 to TRBJ1-5; D ambiguous. Germline V gene data show CDR1 as MNHEY and CDR2 as SVGAGI. The CDR3 contains 12 residues. V lost 8 bases and J 4 bases, leaving 9 bases between the germline ends.

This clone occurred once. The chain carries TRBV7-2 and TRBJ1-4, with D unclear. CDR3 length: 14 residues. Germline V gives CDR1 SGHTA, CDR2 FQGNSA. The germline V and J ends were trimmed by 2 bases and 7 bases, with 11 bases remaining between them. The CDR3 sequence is CASSLNQMGEKLFF. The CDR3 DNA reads TGTGCCAGCAGCTTAAACCAGATGGGTGAAAAACTGTTTTTT.

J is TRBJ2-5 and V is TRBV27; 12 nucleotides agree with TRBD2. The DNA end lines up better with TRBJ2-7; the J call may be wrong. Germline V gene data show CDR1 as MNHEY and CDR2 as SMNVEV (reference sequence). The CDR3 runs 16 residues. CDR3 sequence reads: CASSLTSGRLSYEQYF. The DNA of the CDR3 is TGTGCCAGCAGTCTTACTAGCGGGAGGTTATCCTACGAGCAGTACTTC.

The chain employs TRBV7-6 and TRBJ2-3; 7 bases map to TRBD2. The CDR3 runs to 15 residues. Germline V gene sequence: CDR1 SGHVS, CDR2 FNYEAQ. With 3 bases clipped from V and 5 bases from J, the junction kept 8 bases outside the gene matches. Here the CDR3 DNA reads TGTGCCAGCAGCTTTAGGGCAGGGAGGGAAGATACGCAGTATTTT. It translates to CASSFRAGREDTQYF. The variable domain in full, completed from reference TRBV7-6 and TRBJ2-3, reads GAGVSQSPRYKVTKRGQDVALRCDPISGHVSLYWYRQALGQGPEFLTYFNYEAQQDKSGLPNDRFSAERPEGSISTLTIQRTEQRDSAMYRCASSFRAGREDTQYFGPGTRLTVL.

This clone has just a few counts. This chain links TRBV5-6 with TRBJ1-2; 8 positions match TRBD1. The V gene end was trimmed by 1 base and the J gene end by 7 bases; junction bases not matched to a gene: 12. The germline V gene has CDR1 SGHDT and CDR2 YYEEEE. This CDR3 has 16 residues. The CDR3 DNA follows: TGTGCCAGCAGCTTGTCTCTAACAGGGGGTTTGAGTGGCTACACCTTC. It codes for CASSLSLTGGLSGYTF. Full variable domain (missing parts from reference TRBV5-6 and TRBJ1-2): DAGVTQSPTHLIKTRGQQVTLRCSPKSGHDTVSWYQQALGQGPQFIFQYYEEEERQRGNFPDRFSGHQFPNYSSELNVNALLLGDSALYLCASSLSLTGGLSGYTFGSGTRLTVV.

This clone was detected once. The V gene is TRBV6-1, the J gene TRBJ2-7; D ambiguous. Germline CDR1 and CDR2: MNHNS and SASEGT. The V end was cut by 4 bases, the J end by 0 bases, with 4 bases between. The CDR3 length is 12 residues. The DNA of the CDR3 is TGTGCCAGCAGTGCAAGCTCCTACGAGCAGTACTTC. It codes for CASSASSYEQYF.

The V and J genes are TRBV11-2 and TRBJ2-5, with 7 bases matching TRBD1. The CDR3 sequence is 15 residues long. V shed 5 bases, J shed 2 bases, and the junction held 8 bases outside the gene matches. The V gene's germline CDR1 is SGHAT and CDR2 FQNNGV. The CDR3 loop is CASSPRTGYQETQYF. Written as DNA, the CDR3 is TGTGCCAGCAGCCCCCGGACAGGTTATCAAGAGACCCAGTACTTC.

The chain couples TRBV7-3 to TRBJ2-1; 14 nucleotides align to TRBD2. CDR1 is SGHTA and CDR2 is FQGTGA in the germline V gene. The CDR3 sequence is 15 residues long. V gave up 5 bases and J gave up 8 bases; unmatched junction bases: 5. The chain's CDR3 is CASSRGLAGADEQFF. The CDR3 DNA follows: TGTGCCAGCAGCCGGGGACTAGCGGGAGCGGATGAGCAGTTCTTC.

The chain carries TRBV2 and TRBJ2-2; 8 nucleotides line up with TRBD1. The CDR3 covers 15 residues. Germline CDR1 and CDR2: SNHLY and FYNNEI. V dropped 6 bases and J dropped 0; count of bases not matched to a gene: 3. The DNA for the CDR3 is TGTGCCAGCAGACCGGGACAGGCGAACACCGGGGAGCTGTTTTTT. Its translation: CASRPGQANTGELFF.

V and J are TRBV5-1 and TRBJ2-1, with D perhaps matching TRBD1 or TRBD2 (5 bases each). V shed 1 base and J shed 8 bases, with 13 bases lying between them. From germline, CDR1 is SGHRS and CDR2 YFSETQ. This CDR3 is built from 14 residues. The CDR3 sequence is CASSLSGPSHEQFF. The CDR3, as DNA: TGCGCCAGCAGCTTGTCGGGACCCTCCCATGAGCAGTTCTTC.